This T cell receptor (beta chain) is drawn from a study of T cell changes during pregnancy in multiple sclerosis. This clone was observed once. The length of the CDR3 is 16 residues. The germline gives CDR1 SGHTS, CDR2 YDEGEE. V shed 4 bases, J shed 6 bases, and the junction held 13 bases outside the gene matches. Sequencing was performed with immunoSEQ multiplex PCR; in TCRdb, only in-frame clones are kept and a portion is missing. The sample lists around 57,000 clones, approximately 90% occurring once. The chain recombines TRBV5-8 with TRBJ1-5, with 7 bases lining up with TRBD1. The specimen was peripheral blood, collected in the first trimester of pregnancy. The clonotype was recovered from a female donor with multiple sclerosis, enrolled in a pregnancy study. The DNA of the CDR3 is TGTGCCAGCAGCCCCGATATTACAGGGGACGGTCAGCCCCAGCATTTT. This translates into CASSPDITGDGQPQHF.